The rows below give T cell receptor beta chains drawn from one sample of a study of beta chain features in type 1 diabetes. Some clones are missing from TCRdb's copy, which holds only in-frame ones; the method was immunoSEQ multiplex PCR. The repertoire includes some 350,000 clones, roughly a tenth of them detected once, and over 0.45% sits in the top ten. The sequenced sample was central memory CD4+ T cells from blood. These receptor sequences come from a man younger than 40 with type 1 diabetes. Both conserved end residues are trimmed from each CDR3.

V gene: TRBV11-2; CDR3 protein: ASSSPAGAFMH
V gene: TRBV6-5; CDR3 protein: ASSYSVGQVYEQY
V gene: TRBV5-1; CDR3 protein: ASSPQGAGETQY
V gene: TRBV7-2; CDR3 protein: ASSPGFGAF
V gene: TRBV19; CDR3 protein: ASSIDILAGEAF
V gene: TRBV5-1; CDR3 protein: ASSEPGGSTMGNEQY
V gene: TRBV10-3; CDR3 protein: AIRVSSGEQF
V gene: TRBV7-9; CDR3 protein: ASSLAPGTGSSYEQY
V gene: TRBV5-1; CDR3 protein: ASSLEGIHSGNTIY
V gene: TRBV6-5; CDR3 protein: ASRRNRDQGQPQH
V gene: TRBV19; CDR3 protein: ASSPTGTPKVGYT
V gene: TRBV6-5; CDR3 protein: ASSYLKGQPQH
V gene: TRBV7-3; CDR3 protein: ASSLGTVSNQPQH
V gene: TRBV5-1; CDR3 protein: ASSLQTGANYGYT
V gene: TRBV2; CDR3 protein: ASSDRLAGADTQY
V gene: TRBV27; CDR3 protein: ASRLGGVSSYNEQF
V gene: TRBV28; CDR3 protein: ASKRGNEKLF
V gene: TRBV7-9; CDR3 protein: ASIHTGGSYNEQF
V gene: TRBV28; CDR3 protein: ASSTPGAGGSAYEQY
V gene: TRBV28; CDR3 protein: ASRRTSGRAGDTQY
V gene: TRBV27; CDR3 protein: ASSLSGQEAYEQY
V gene: TRBV28; CDR3 protein: ASSLIAGSGIYEQY
V gene: TRBV27; CDR3 protein: ASSSAWAKAKGEF
V gene: TRBV9; CDR3 protein: ALKAGGNTGELF
V gene: TRBV5-8; CDR3 protein: ASSYRGANYGYT
V gene: TRBV2; CDR3 protein: ASRQGAEAF
V gene: TRBV9; CDR3 protein: ASSAKLQGTWTDTQY
V gene: TRBV2; CDR3 protein: ASSDWDTETQY
V gene: TRBV7-9; CDR3 protein: ASSLVGGSDGELF
V gene: TRBV6-5; CDR3 protein: ASSRGTANTEAF
V gene: TRBV6-1; CDR3 protein: AAGLGVETQY
V gene: TRBV5-1; CDR3 protein: ASSLLAGQETQY
V gene: TRBV12-5; CDR3 protein: ASGPGTPTDTQY
V gene: TRBV11-2; CDR3 protein: ASSLSVYEQY
V gene: TRBV6-6; CDR3 protein: GSAVSTDTQY
V gene: TRBV7-9; CDR3 protein: ASSPRTGTDTQY
V gene: TRBV7-2; CDR3 protein: ASSLVVGRARETQY
V gene: TRBV2; CDR3 protein: ASSEATGVRDIQY
V gene: TRBV28; CDR3 protein: ASSSTLDRVEGNTIY
V gene: TRBV29-1; CDR3 protein: SAKAASGAYEQY
V gene: TRBV28; CDR3 protein: ASSRGGYEQY
V gene: TRBV6-6; CDR3 protein: ASSQGADYGYT
V gene: TRBV28; CDR3 protein: ASSPRTRGYEQY
V gene: TRBV7-9; CDR3 protein: ASSLAQAGDTQY
V gene: TRBV5-5; CDR3 protein: ASSLVLPSTEAF
V gene: TRBV5-4; CDR3 protein: ASSPRTGENYGYT
V gene: TRBV5-4; CDR3 protein: ASSLRDRDHQPQH
V gene: TRBV7-9; CDR3 protein: ASSLERETQY
V gene: TRBV5-6; CDR3 protein: ASSLVTGGARNTEAF
V gene: TRBV2; CDR3 protein: ASTSLRGNEQF
V gene: TRBV7-2; CDR3 protein: ASTPGQGGGELF